Listed below are T cell receptor beta chains from one sample, sequenced in a study of tumor-infiltrating lymphocytes in primary liver carcinoma. MiXCR, applied by TCRdb to the multiplex PCR reads, yields one record per CDR3 protein. The profile covers under 110,000 distinct CDR3 sequences, with around 73% appearing a single time and around 12% taken by the ten largest. The sequenced sample was liver tumor tissue from sampling region 2. These receptor sequences come from a woman aged 55 to 70 with primary liver carcinoma and hepatitis B virus infection. Both conserved end residues are part of each CDR3. The order of the fields is CDR3 protein, CDR3 DNA, J gene, clone size, V gene, D gene. D genes are given only for firm matches. Some rows mark clone size as missing; the rest say once, few, many or name a class of expanded clone.

CASSSRTSGRGDQFF TGTGCTAGCAGTTCCAGGACTAGCGGGAGGGGTGATCAGTTCTTC TRBJ2-1 . TRBV6-5 TRBD2
CSVAQGAEDGYTF TGCAGCGTTGCGCAGGGGGCAGAGGATGGCTACACCTTC TRBJ1-2 many TRBV29-1 TRBD1
CASNSQSSYTEQFF TGTGCCAGCAACTCCCAGAGCTCCTACACTGAGCAGTTCTTC TRBJ2-1 . TRBV11-3 .
CSVQRATGANVLTF TGCAGCGTTCAAAGAGCAACTGGGGCCAACGTCCTGACTTTT TRBJ2-6 once TRBV29-1 .
CTSSSPGTGGNNDQFF TGTACCAGCAGTTCCCCCGGGACTGGCGGCAACAATGATCAGTTCTTC TRBJ2-1 . TRBV12-3/TRBV12-4 .
CASSWTTRGANVPTF TGCGCCAGCAGCTGGACGACGAGGGGGGCCAACGTCCCGACTTTC TRBJ2-6 few TRBV5-1 .
CATSDSPGSIVYGYTF TGTGCCACCAGTGATTCCCCGGGTTCCATAGTCTATGGCTACACCTTC TRBJ1-2 once TRBV24-1 .
CASIRLSGSGTHYF TGTGCCAGCATCAGATTATCGGGGTCAGGTACGCACTACTTT TRBJ2-3 . TRBV6-5 .
CASSPVGAVKYEQYF TGTGCCAGCAGTCCCGTGGGGGCCGTTAAATATGAGCAGTACTTC TRBJ2-7 . TRBV28 .
CASSSAQGQSKTNEQFF TGTGCCAGCAGCTCCGCACAGGGTCAGAGTAAGACCAATGAGCAGTTCTTC TRBJ2-1 many TRBV6-6 .
CASSLGQGATVGAPF TGTGCCAGCAGCCTGGGACAGGGGGCGACGGTTGGAGCTCCCTTT TRBJ1-1 . TRBV11-3 TRBD1
CVNTKGDGPNTGELFF TGTGTCAACACCAAAGGGGACGGACCGAACACCGGGGAGCTGTTTTTT TRBJ2-2 . TRBV12-3/TRBV12-4 .
CAGSLGRGEWGVDDKFF TGTGCCGGCAGCTTAGGTAGGGGGGAGTGGGGTGTCGATGATAAGTTCTTC TRBJ2-1 . TRBV11-3 .
CASSPTGYVTQYF TGTGCCAGCAGTCCTACAGGATACGTTACGCAGTATTTT TRBJ2-3 . TRBV12-3/TRBV12-4 .
CASSLDLRGLAGERIDTQYF TGTGCCAGCAGCTTAGATCTAAGGGGGTTAGCGGGAGAAAGGATTGATACGCAGTATTTT TRBJ2-3 . TRBV11-2 TRBD2
CSVEEGTPGDEQFF TGCAGCGTTGAAGAGGGGACCCCGGGCGATGAGCAGTTCTTC TRBJ2-1 many TRBV29-1 .
CASSFDGANEKLFF TGCGCCAGCAGCTTTGATGGGGCCAATGAAAAACTGTTTTTT TRBJ1-4 many TRBV5-1 .
CVSSPWDRAFTEAFF TGTGTCAGCAGTCCCTGGGACAGGGCGTTCACTGAAGCTTTCTTT TRBJ1-1 . TRBV6-2/TRBV6-3 TRBD1
CTSSLETGGNSPLHF TGTACCAGCAGCTTAGAAACAGGTGGCAATTCGCCCCTCCACTTT TRBJ1-6 . TRBV11-2 .
CSVGGTSRNEQYF TGCAGCGTGGGGGGGACTAGCAGAAACGAGCAGTACTTC TRBJ2-7 few TRBV29-1 TRBD2
CASSLEVLTGDTDTQYF TGTGCCAGCAGCTTAGAGGTTCTGACAGGGGACACAGATACGCAGTATTTT TRBJ2-3 . TRBV11-2 TRBD1
CSVGVRTLTDTQYF TGCAGCGTTGGAGTCAGGACCCTCACAGATACACAGTATTTT TRBJ2-3 . TRBV29-1 .
CASSLEGARANEQFF TGTGCTAGCAGCTTAGAGGGGGCACGGGCCAACGAGCAGTTCTTC TRBJ2-1 . TRBV11-2 TRBD1
CSAEGPGQGTSTDMQYF TGCAGTGCTGAAGGGCCGGGACAGGGAACAAGCACAGATATGCAGTATTTT TRBJ2-3 . TRBV29-1 TRBD1
CASSLLPLQRLASHEETQYF TGTGCCAGCTCACTACTCCCCCTCCAGAGACTAGCGAGTCACGAAGAGACCCAGTACTTC TRBJ2-5 . TRBV18 TRBD2
CVSSLQGLAYNSPLHF TGTGTCAGCAGTCTTCAGGGGTTGGCATATAATTCACCCCTCCACTTT TRBJ1-6 . TRBV6-5 .
CASSPSGQGVGCIF TGTGCCAGCAGCCCCTCGGGACAGGGCGTTGGCTGCATCTTC TRBJ1-2 . TRBV7-8 TRBD1
CASLPRGQVGELFF TGTGCCAGCCTACCCAGGGGGCAGGTCGGGGAGCTGTTTTTT TRBJ2-2 many TRBV6-2/TRBV6-3 TRBD1
CANGFEVAYNEQFF TGTGCTAATGGCTTCGAGGTAGCTTACAATGAGCAGTTCTTC TRBJ2-1 . TRBV12-5 .
CACSQSGRSDTQYF TGCGCCTGCAGTCAGAGCGGGAGGTCCGATACGCAGTATTTT TRBJ2-3 . TRBV5-1 TRBD2
CSARKLLLDRSETQYF TGCAGTGCGCGTAAACTACTCCTCGACAGGTCGGAGACCCAGTACTTC TRBJ2-5 few TRBV20-1 .
CASSLTPSGNPNKETQYF TGTGCCAGCAGCTTGACGCCTAGCGGGAATCCCAACAAGGAGACCCAGTACTTC TRBJ2-5 . TRBV11-2 TRBD2
CANSLLAGDYNEQFF TGCGCCAACAGCTTGCTGGCGGGAGATTACAATGAGCAGTTCTTC TRBJ2-1 . TRBV5-1 TRBD2
CASSERSEAITEAFF TGTGCAAGCAGTGAACGTTCAGAGGCGATTACTGAAGCTTTCTTT TRBJ1-1 . TRBV6-1 .
CASSLVQGSTYEQYF TGTGCCAGCAGCTTAGTACAGGGGTCCACCTACGAGCAGTACTTC TRBJ2-7 medium-sized TRBV11-2 TRBD1
CTSSPTGQGNTEAFF TGTACCAGCAGTCCGACGGGGCAGGGTAACACTGAAGCTTTCTTT TRBJ1-1 . TRBV28 .
CSVTRTGWKDIEQFF TGCAGTGTTACCCGGACAGGGTGGAAGGACATTGAGCAGTTCTTC TRBJ2-1 . TRBV29-1 TRBD1